The 13 T cell receptor beta chains presented below share a single source sample, sequenced in a study of T cell clones after liver transplantation. Some clones are missing from TCRdb's copy, which holds only in-frame ones; the method was immunoSEQ multiplex PCR. The table includes about 11,000 clones, around 70% detected once. This material consisted of CD4+ T cells from blood, taken nearly 33 months after liver transplant. The receptors here all came from a human patient who received a liver transplant. A subset of T cells may come from the graft donor.

The V call is TRBV6-1, the J call TRBJ2-5; D is perhaps TRBD2 (7 bases). Germline V gene sequence: CDR1 MNHNS, CDR2 SASEGT. V lost 4 bases and J lost 0, with 18 bases in between. CDR3 length equals 17 residues. The CDR3 loop is CASSGVRGGENQETQYF. The DNA for the CDR3 is TGTGCCAGCAGTGGGGTACGAGGGGGGGAGAACCAAGAGACCCAGTACTTC.

J is TRBJ2-3 and V is TRBV29-1; TRBD2 might be the D (5 bases). Germline assignment: CDR1 SQVTM and CDR2 ANQGSEA. V lost 0 bases to trimming and J lost 2 bases, with 15 bases between them. CDR3 length equals 16 residues. The CDR3 protein is CSVEDTILEYTDTQYF. DNA of the CDR3: TGCAGCGTTGAAGATACGATACTAGAGTACACAGATACGCAGTATTTT.

The chain joins TRBV30 to TRBJ2-7, with D unclear. V lost 3 bases and J 0 bases, leaving 9 bases between the germline ends. There are 13 residues in the CDR3. Germline loops: CDR1 GTSNPN, CDR2 SVGIG (reference sequence). The chain's CDR3 is CAWRGLSSYEQYF. The CDR3, as DNA: TGTGCCTGGAGAGGGCTCAGCTCCTACGAGCAGTACTTC.

V gene TRBV11-2 combines with J gene TRBJ2-5; D might be TRBD2 (5 bases). Germline-derived CDR1 and CDR2 are SGHAT and FQNNGV. The CDR3 runs to 17 residues. Trimming removed 2 bases at V and 3 bases at J, with 19 bases between. The CDR3 spells CASSLIAAGLREETQYF. In nucleotides, the CDR3 is TGTGCCAGCAGCTTAATTGCTGCGGGTTTGCGGGAAGAGACCCAGTACTTC.

J is TRBJ2-3 and V is TRBV4-1, with D unresolved. V was shortened by 0 bases and J by 5 bases, with 9 bases between the two germline ends. Looked up from germline, CDR1 is MGHRA and CDR2 is YSYEKL. The CDR3 covers 14 residues. CDR3 DNA: TGCGCCAGCAGCCAAGACGGTATAGGAGATACGCAGTATTTT. It is translated as CASSQDGIGDTQYF.

The chain combines TRBV27 with TRBJ2-1, with D possibly being TRBD2 (5 bases). V was pared by 5 bases and J by 5 bases, with 16 bases between. The V gene's germline CDR1 is MNHEY and CDR2 SMNVEV (reference sequence). The CDR3 consists of 15 residues. The CDR3 region is CASSLAGSPHNEQFF. The CDR3 region has the DNA TGTGCCAGCAGTCTGGCGGGCAGCCCCCACAATGAGCAGTTCTTC.

The chain links TRBV2 to TRBJ2-7, with no clear D. The CDR3 contains 12 residues. Between the trimmed V and J ends, which lost 2 bases and 6 bases, there was a span of 8 bases. The V gene's germline CDR1 is SNHLY and CDR2 FYNNEI. The DNA for the CDR3 is TGTGCCAGCAGTGAAATGGGCTCCGAGCAGTACGTC. Translation gives CASSEMGSEQYV.

The chain is built from TRBV29-1 and TRBJ2-2, with 9 positions matching TRBD1. The germline CDR1 and CDR2 sequences are SQVTM and ANQGSEA. V lost 4 bases and J lost 6; bases outside the gene matches: 3. There are 13 residues in the CDR3. For the CDR3, the DNA is TGCAGCGTTGCCGGGACAGGGTCCGGGGAGCTGTTTTTT. Its translation is CSVAGTGSGELFF.

The chain has TRBV6-5 and TRBJ1-5, with D tentatively TRBD1 (5 bases). The CDR3 spans 14 residues. CDR1 and CDR2 (germline): MNHEY, SVGAGI. The V end was cut by 6 bases, the J end by 2 bases, with 11 bases between. The CDR3 is CASRRTSRNQPQHF. The CDR3 DNA sequence: TGTGCCAGCAGGAGGACAAGCCGCAATCAGCCCCAGCATTTT.

This CDR3 is CASTEQGPVSTYNEQFF. The DNA of the CDR3 is TGTGCCAGCACCGAACAGGGGCCGGTTTCCACATACAATGAGCAGTTCTTC. The chain has TRBV2 and TRBJ2-1; 7 bases align to TRBD1. This CDR3 is built from 17 residues. Germline V gives CDR1 SNHLY, CDR2 FYNNEI. The junction had 16 bases not matched to a gene; V was cut back by 7 bases and J by 4 bases.

V usage is TRBV27 and J usage is TRBJ2-2; 8 nucleotides agree with TRBD2. V was clipped by 5 bases and J by 4 bases; unmatched bases: 9. CDR1 is MNHEY and CDR2 is SMNVEV in the germline V gene (reference sequence). The CDR3 length is 16 residues. In DNA form, the CDR3 reads TGTGCCAGCAGTCCCAGAGCGGGAGCGGTCACCGGGGAGCTGTTTTTT. Protein sequence: CASSPRAGAVTGELFF.

The rearrangement joins TRBV7-9 to TRBJ2-7; TRBD2 agrees at 7 bases. The junction had 12 bases not matched to a gene; V was cut back by 5 bases and J by 2 bases. CDR3 size: 16 residues. Germline V gene sequence: CDR1 SEHNR, CDR2 FQNEAQ (reference sequence). The chain's CDR3 is CASSHPQRGDAYEQYF. The CDR3 DNA is TGTGCCAGCAGCCATCCCCAGCGGGGTGACGCCTACGAGCAGTACTTC.

The table lists this clone with a count of one. V usage is TRBV28 and J usage is TRBJ2-1; a weak D match, TRBD2 (6 bases). Germline CDR1 reads MDHEN; CDR2 reads SYDVKM. This CDR3 region has 14 residues. Trimming took off 2 bases at V and 12 bases at J, with 17 bases between the two ends. The CDR3 region is CASSLRLEGWVQFF. The CDR3 coding sequence is TGTGCCAGCAGTTTAAGACTAGAGGGGTGGGTGCAGTTCTTC.